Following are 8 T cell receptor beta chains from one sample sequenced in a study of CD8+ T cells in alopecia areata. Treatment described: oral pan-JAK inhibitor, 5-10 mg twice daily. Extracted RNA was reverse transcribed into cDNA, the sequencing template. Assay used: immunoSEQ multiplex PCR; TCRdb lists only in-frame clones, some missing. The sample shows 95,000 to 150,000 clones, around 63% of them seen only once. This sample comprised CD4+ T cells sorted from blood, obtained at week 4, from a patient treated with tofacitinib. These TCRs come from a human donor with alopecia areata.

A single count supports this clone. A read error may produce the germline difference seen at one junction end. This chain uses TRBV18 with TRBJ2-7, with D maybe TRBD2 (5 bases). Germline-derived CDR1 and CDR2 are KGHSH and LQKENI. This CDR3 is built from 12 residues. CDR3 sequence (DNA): TGTGCCAGCTCACCTGATATGGGCGGACTTTTTTTC. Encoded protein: CASSPDMGGLFF. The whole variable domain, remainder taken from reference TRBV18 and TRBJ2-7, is NAGVMQNPRHLVRRRGQEARLRCSPMKGHSHVYWYRQLPEEGLKFMVYLQKENIIDESGMPKERFSAEFPKEGPSILRIQQVVRGDSAAYFCASSPDMGGLFFGPGTRLTVT.

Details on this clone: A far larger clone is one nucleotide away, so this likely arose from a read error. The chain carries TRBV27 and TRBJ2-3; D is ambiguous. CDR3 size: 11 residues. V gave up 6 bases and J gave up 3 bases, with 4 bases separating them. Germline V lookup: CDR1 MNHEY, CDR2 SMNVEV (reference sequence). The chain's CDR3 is CASRQTDTQYF. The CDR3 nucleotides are TGTGCCAGCAGACAGACAGATACGCAGTATTTT.

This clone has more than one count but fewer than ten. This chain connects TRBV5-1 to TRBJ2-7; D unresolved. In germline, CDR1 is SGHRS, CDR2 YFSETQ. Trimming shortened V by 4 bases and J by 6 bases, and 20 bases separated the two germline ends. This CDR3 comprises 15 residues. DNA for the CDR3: TGCGCCAGCAGCCTCTGGACGGCGGCGTCGAGCGAGCAGTACTTC. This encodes CASSLWTAASSEQYF.

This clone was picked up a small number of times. CDR3 region: CAWSPGVGGPYEQYF. Here the CDR3 DNA reads TGTGCCTGGAGCCCGGGGGTCGGGGGGCCCTACGAGCAGTACTTC. The chain links TRBV30 to TRBJ2-7; TRBD2 is a possible D gene (7 bases). Trimming took off 3 bases at V and 2 bases at J, with 17 bases between the two ends. Germline CDR1 GTSNPN, CDR2 SVGIG (reference sequence). The CDR3 is 15 amino acids.

The CDR3 DNA reads TGTGCCAGCAGCGTCCGGGACTTCCGAGCAATAGCCCCTAGCACAGATACGCAGTATTTT. Amino acids: CASSVRDFRAIAPSTDTQYF. The chain joins TRBV9 to TRBJ2-3; D is perhaps TRBD2 (6 bases). In germline, CDR1 is SGDLS, CDR2 YYNGEE. This CDR3 contains 20 residues. Trimming pared 2 bases from V and 0 bases from J, leaving 25 bases between.

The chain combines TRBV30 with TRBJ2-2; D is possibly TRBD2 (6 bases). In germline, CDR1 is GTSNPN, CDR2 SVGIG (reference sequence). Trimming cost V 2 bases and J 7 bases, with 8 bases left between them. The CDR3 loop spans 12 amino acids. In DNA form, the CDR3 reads TGTGCCTGGAGTAGCGGGTTCGGGGAGCTGTTTTTT. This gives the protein CAWSSGFGELFF.

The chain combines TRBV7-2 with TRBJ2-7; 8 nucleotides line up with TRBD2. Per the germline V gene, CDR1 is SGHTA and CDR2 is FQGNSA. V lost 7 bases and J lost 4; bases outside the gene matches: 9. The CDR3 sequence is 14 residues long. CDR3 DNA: TGTGCCAGCACCCGAACCGGGACTAGTTACGAGCAGTACTTC. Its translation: CASTRTGTSYEQYF. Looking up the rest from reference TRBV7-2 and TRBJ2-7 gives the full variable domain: GAGVSQSPSNKVTEKGKDVELRCDPISGHTALYWYRQSLGQGLEFLIYFQGNSAPDKSGLPSDRFSAERTGGSVSTLTIQRTQQEDSAVYLCASTRTGTSYEQYFGPGTRLTVT.

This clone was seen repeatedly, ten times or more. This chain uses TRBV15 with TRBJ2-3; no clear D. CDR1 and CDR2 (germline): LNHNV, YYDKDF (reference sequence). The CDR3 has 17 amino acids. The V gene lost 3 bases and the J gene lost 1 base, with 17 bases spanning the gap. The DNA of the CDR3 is TGTGCCACCAGCAGGGCCCCACTAACGCACGGCACAGATACGCAGTATTTT. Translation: CATSRAPLTHGTDTQYF.